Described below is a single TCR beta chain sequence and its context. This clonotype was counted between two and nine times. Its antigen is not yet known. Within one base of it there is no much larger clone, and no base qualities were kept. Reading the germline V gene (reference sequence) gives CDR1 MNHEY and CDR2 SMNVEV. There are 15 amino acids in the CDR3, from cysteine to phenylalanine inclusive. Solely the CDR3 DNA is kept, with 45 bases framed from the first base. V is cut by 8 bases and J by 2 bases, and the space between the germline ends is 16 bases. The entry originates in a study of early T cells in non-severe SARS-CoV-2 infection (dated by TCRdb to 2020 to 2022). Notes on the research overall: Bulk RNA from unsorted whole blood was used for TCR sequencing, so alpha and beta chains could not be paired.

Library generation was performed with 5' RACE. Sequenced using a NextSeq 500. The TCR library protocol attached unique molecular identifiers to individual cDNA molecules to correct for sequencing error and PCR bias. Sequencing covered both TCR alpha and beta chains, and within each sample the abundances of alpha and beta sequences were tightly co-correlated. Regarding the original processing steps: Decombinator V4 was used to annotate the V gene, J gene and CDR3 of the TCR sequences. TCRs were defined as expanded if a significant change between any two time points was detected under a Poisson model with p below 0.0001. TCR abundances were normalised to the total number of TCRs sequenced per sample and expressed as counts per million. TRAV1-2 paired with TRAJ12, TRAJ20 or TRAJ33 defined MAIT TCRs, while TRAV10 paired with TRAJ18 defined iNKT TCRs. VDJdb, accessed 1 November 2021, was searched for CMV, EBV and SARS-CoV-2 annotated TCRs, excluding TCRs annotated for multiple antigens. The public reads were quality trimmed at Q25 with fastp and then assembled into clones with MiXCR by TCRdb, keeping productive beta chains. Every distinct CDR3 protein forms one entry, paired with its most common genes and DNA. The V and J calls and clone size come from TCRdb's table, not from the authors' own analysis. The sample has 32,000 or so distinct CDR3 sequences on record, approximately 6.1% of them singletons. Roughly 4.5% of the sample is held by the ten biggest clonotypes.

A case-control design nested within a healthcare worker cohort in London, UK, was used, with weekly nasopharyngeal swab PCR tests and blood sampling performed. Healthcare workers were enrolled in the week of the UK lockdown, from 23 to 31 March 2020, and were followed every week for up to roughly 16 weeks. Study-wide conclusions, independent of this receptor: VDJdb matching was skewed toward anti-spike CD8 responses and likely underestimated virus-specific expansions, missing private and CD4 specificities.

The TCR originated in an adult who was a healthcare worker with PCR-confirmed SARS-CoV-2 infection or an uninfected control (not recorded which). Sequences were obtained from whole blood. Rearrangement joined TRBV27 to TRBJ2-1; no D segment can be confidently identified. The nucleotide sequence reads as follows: TGTGCCAGCCGAATGGCGGTTGGGGCCTACAATGAGCAGTTCTTC. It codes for CASRMAVGAYNEQFF.